Given below is one T cell receptor (beta chain) in context. This sample stems from a study of T cells in Graves' hyperthyroidism and ophthalmopathy. RNA transcripts gave rise to amplified TCR beta CDR3 regions. HTBI primers were used for first-round RT-PCR of the TCR CDR3. Each CDR3 protein is one row after TCRdb ran MiXCR on the multiplex PCR reads. The sample records about 200,000 distinct CDR3 sequences, around a sixth being singletons. Trimming removed 0 bases from V and 2 bases from J, with 8 bases in between. The length of the CDR3 is 15 residues. Sequences were obtained from blood. This chain links TRBV12-3 or TRBV12-4 with TRBJ2-1, with D tentatively TRBD1 or TRBD2 (5 bases each). This TCR derives from a woman aged 50 to 60 with Graves' hyperthyroidism. The CDR3 nucleotides are TGTGCCAGCAGTTTAGCGGGGACCCCCTACAATGAGCAGTTCTTC. Protein: CASSLAGTPYNEQFF.